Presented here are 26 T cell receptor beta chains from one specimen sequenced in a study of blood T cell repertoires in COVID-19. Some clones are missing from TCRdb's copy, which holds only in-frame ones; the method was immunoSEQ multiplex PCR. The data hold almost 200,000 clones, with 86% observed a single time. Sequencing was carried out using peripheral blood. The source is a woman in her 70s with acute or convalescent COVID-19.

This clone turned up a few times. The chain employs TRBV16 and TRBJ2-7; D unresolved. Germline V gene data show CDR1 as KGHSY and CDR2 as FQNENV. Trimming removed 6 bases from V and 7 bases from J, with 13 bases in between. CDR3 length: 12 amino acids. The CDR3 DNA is TGTGCCAGCAGACAAACCTACGGTGAGCAGTACTTC. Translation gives CASRQTYGEQYF.

The CDR3 DNA reads TGCAGTGCAAGGGCGGGGGAGACCCAGTACTTC. Protein sequence: CSARAGETQYF. The J gene is TRBJ2-5, the V gene TRBV20-1, with D possibly matching TRBD2 (6 bases). The ends were cut back, 6 bases at V and 5 bases at J, with 10 bases in the middle. CDR3 size: 11 residues. Germline lookup yields CDR1 DFQATT and CDR2 SNEGSKA (reference sequence).

The DNA for the CDR3 is TGTGCCAGCAGCCTCTCTTCGGGGTCCACTGAAGCTTTCTTT. This encodes CASSLSSGSTEAFF. V and J are TRBV11-2 and TRBJ1-1; D gene uncertain. Germline CDR1 and CDR2: SGHAT and FQNNGV. Trimming took 5 bases from V and 4 from J, leaving 14 bases between them. CDR3 length: 14 amino acids.

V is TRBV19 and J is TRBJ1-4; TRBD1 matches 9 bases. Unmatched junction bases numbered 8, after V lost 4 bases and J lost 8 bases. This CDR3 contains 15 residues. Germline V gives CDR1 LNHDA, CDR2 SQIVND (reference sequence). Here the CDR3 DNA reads TGTGCCAGTAGTACCCGGGACAGGGAGCACGAAAAACTGTTTTTT. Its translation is CASSTRDREHEKLFF.

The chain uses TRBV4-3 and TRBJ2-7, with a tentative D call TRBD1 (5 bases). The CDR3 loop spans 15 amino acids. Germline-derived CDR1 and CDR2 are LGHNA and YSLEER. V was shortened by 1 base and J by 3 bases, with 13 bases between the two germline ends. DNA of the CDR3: TGCGCCAGCAGCCAAGTTATCGGGCAGGGCTACGAGCAGTACTTC. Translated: CASSQVIGQGYEQYF.

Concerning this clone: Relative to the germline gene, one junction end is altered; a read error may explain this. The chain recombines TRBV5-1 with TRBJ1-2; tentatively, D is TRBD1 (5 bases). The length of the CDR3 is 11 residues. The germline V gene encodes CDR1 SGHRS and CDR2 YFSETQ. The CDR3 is CASSLRDSREF. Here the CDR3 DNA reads TGCGCCAGCAGCCTAAGAGACAGCCGGGAGTTC.

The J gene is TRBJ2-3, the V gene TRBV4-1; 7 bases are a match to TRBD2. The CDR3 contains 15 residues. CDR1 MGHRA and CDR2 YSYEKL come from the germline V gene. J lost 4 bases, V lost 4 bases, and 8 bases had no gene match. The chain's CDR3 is CASSLLGGVPDTQYF. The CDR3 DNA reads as TGCGCCAGCAGCCTACTGGGGGGGGTCCCAGATACGCAGTATTTT.

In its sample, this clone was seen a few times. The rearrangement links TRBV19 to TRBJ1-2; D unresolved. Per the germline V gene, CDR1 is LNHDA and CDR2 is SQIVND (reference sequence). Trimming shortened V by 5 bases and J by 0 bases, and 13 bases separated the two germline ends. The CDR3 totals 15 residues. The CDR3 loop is CASSSDRGANYGYTF. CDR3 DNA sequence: TGTGCCAGTAGTTCGGACCGGGGAGCTAACTATGGCTACACCTTC.

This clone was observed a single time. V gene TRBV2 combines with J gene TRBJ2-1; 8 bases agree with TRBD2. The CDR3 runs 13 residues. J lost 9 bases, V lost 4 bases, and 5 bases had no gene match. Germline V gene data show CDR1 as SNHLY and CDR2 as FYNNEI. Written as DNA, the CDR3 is TGTGCCAGCAGTGTTCGCGGGAGGATTGAGCAGTTCTTC. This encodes CASSVRGRIEQFF.

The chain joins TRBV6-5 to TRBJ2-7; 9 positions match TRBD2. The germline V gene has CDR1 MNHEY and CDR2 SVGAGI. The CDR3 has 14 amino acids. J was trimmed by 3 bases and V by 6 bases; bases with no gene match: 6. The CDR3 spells CASSQREAVYEQYF. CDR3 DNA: TGTGCCAGCAGCCAGCGGGAGGCGGTCTACGAGCAGTACTTC.

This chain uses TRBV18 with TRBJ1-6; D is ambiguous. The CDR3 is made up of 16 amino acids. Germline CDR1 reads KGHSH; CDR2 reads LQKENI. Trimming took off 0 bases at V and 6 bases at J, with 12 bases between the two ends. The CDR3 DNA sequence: TGTGCCAGCTCACCACCGTCCGGGGTGACTAATTCACCCCTCCACTTT. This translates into CASSPPSGVTNSPLHF.

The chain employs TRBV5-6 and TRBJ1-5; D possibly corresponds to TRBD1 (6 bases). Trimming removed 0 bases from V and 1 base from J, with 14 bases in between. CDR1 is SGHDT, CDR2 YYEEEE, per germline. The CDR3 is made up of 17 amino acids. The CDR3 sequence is CASSLGPGGVSNQPQHF. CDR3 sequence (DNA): TGTGCCAGCAGCTTGGGCCCGGGGGGCGTGAGCAATCAGCCCCAGCATTTT.

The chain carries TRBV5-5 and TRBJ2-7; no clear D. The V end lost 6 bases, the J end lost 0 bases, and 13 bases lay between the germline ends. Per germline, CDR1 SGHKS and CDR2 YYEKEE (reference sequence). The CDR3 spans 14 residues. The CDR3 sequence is CASTLGPGSYEQYF. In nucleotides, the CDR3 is TGTGCCAGCACCCTCGGCCCAGGCTCCTACGAGCAGTACTTC.

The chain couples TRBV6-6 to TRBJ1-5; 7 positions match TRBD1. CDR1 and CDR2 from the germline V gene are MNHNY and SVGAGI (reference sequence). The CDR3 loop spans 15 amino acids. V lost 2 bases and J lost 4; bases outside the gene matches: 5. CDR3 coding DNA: TGTGCCAGCAGTTACACCCAGGGGGGTAATCAGCCCCAGCATTTT. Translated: CASSYTQGGNQPQHF.

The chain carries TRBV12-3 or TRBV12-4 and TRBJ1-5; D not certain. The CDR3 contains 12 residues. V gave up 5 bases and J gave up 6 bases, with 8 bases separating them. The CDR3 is CASSSSRQPQHF. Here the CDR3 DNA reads TGTGCCAGCAGTAGCTCCCGTCAGCCCCAGCATTTT.

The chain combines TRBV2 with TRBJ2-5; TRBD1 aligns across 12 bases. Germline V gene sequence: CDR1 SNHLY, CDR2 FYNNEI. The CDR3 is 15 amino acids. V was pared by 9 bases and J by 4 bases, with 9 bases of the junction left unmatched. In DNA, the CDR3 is TGTGCCAGTCTTGGGGGACAGGGGGCAGCAGAGACCCAGTACTTC. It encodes CASLGGQGAAETQYF.

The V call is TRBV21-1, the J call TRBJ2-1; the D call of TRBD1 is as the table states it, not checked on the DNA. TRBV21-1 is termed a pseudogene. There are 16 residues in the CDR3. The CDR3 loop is CASSKVEQSSYNEQFF. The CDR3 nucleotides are TGTGCCAGCAGCAAAGTAGAACAGAGCTCCTACAATGAGCAGTTCTTC.

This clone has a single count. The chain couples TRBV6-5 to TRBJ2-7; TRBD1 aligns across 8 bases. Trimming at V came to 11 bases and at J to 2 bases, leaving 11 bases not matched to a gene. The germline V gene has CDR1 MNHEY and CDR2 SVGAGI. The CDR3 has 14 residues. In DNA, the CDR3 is TGTGCCGCCCAGTCAGGGGGCGCGGCCTACGAGCAGTACTTC. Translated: CAAQSGGAAYEQYF.

The CDR3 DNA reads TGTGCCAGTAGTATAGATCGGACCGGGACTAGCGGGAGGGGTGAGCAGTTCTTC. This codes for CASSIDRTGTSGRGEQFF. The chain carries TRBV19 and TRBJ2-1, with 16 positions matching TRBD2. This CDR3 comprises 18 residues. The trim removed 0 bases at V and 9 bases at J, leaving 8 bases unmatched. CDR1 and CDR2 (germline): LNHDA, SQIVND (reference sequence).

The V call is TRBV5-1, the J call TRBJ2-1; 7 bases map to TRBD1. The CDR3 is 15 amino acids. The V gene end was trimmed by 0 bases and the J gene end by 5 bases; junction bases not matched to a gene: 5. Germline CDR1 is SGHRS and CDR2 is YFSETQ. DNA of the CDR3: TGCGCCAGCAGCTTGGTAGGGGGCAGGAACAATGAGCAGTTCTTC. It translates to CASSLVGGRNNEQFF.

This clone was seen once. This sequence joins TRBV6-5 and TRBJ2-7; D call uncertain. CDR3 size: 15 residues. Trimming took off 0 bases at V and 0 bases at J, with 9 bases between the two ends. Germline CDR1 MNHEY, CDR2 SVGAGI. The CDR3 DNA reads TGTGCCAGCAGTTACTCGAGTCTAGGCTCCTACGAGCAGTACTTC. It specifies CASSYSSLGSYEQYF.

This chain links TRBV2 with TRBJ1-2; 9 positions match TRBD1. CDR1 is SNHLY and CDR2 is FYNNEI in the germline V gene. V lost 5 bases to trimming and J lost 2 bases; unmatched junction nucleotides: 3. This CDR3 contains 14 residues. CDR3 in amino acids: CASSPGTGNYGYTF. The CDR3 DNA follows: TGTGCCAGCAGTCCCGGGACAGGGAACTATGGCTACACCTTC.

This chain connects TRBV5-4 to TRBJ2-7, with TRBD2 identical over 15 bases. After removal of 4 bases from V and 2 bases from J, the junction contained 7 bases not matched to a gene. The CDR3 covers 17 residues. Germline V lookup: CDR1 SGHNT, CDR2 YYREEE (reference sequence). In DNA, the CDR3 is TGTGCCAGCAGCCCGGGGACTAGCGGGAGGAGGGCCTACGAGCAGTACTTC. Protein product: CASSPGTSGRRAYEQYF.

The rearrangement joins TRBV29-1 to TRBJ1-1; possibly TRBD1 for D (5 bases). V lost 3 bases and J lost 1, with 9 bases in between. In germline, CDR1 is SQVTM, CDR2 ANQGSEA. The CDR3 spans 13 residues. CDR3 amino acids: CSVDRQKNTEAFF. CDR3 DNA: TGCAGCGTTGATAGACAGAAGAACACTGAAGCTTTCTTT. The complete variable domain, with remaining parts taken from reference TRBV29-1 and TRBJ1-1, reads SAVISQKPSRDICQRGTSLTIQCQVDSQVTMMFWYRQQPGQSLTLIATANQGSEATYESGFVIDKFPISRPNLTFSTLTVSNMSPEDSSIYLCSVDRQKNTEAFFGQGTRLTVV.

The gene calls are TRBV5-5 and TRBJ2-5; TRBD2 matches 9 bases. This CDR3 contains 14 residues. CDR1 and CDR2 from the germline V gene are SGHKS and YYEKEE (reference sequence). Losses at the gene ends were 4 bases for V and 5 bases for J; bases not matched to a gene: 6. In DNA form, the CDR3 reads TGTGCCAGCAGCGCTGCGGGAGGGAGGGAGACCCAGTACTTC. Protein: CASSAAGGRETQYF.

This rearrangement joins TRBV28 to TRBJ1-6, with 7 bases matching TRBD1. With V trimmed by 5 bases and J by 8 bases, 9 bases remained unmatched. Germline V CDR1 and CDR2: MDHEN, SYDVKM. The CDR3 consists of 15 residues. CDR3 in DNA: TGTGCCAGCAGTCCACGACAGGGATATTATTCACCCCTCCACTTT. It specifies CASSPRQGYYSPLHF.